The rows below give T cell receptor beta chains drawn from one sample of a study of cytomegalovirus exposure and HLA in healthy donors. Profiled with immunoSEQ multiplex PCR; TCRdb holds only in-frame clones, not every one. The table records more than 45,000 clones, roughly 81% of them present only once. The sample comprised PBMCs. These receptors came from a woman in her thirties or forties in good health and CMV-seropositive. The CDR3 runs from the conserved cysteine through the conserved F or W.

TRBV6-1	TRBJ1-5	CASNKDRHNQPQHF
TRBV9	TRBJ2-3	CASSVGLAGGDTQYF
TRBV4-3	TRBJ1-5	CASSPSEKNQPQHF
TRBV7-2	TRBJ2-2	CASSSPNTGELFF
TRBV7-6	TRBJ1-4	CASSPSRQGNEKLFF
TRBV5-4	TRBJ1-2	CASSPWTGGSYGYTF
TRBV6-6	TRBJ2-7	CASRLPGGGAYEQYF
TRBV27	TRBJ1-5	CASSSGQGDQPQHF
TRBV30	TRBJ2-3	CAWKGARADTQYF
TRBV6-6	TRBJ1-2	CASSLGTGGNYGYTF
TRBV30	TRBJ1-1	CAWTRGWTEAFF
TRBV7-9	TRBJ2-7	CASSSTGVHSSYEQYF
TRBV5-1	TRBJ2-5	CASRNGGKETQYF
TRBV5-4	TRBJ2-1	CASSLVSPGYNEQFF
TRBV11-2	TRBJ2-3	CASSNPNPRGVRTDTQYF
TRBV11-2	TRBJ2-7	CASSRLRGRGGHEQYF
TRBV5-1	TRBJ1-2	CASSLVGQGMTRGYTF
TRBV9	TRBJ1-1	CASSAGTGRAEAFF
TRBV5-6	TRBJ2-2	CASSFLGPNTGELFF
TRBV6-6	TRBJ1-2	CASSSDRWGYGYTF
TRBV5-8	TRBJ2-7	CASSLGRGVSYEQYF
TRBV7-9	TRBJ2-7	CASSSPREQYF
TRBV30	TRBJ1-1	CALGGQGRTEAFF
TRBV7-9	TRBJ1-1	CASSQRQGSTEAFF
TRBV5-1	TRBJ2-5	CASSLGGGETQYF
TRBV10-3	TRBJ1-2	CAISGGLGQDYGYTF
TRBV29-1	TRBJ1-5	CSVDRGGGQPQHF
TRBV6-1	TRBJ1-1	CASRNRGGGTEAFF
TRBV28	TRBJ1-5	CASSPQTVQPQHF
TRBV4-3	TRBJ2-4	CASSQELAKNIQYF
TRBV30	TRBJ2-3	CAWSLLAGGETQYF
TRBV28	TRBJ1-2	CASSLKQGGGYTF
TRBV10-2	TRBJ1-1	CASRDSTLNTEAFF
TRBV30	TRBJ1-2	CAWSVRHRVQDLLHLRGYTF
TRBV7-2	TRBJ1-2	CASSADRGRGGYTF
TRBV10-3	TRBJ1-2	CASRGQGPGGYTF
TRBV9	TRBJ2-1	CASSVAQTRKYNEQFF
TRBV4-1	TRBJ2-6	CASSQAVQGMGSGANVLTF
TRBV7-9	TRBJ1-2	CASSAPGIPEDYGYTF
TRBV14	TRBJ1-1	CASSQDPPGNTEAFF
TRBV19	TRBJ2-7	CASSMTPSYEQYF
TRBV29-1	TRBJ2-6	CSVVGGQASSGANVLTF
TRBV13	TRBJ1-2	CASRLTGTGNYGYTF
TRBV18	TRBJ1-2	CASSGDRSYGYTF
TRBV5-4	TRBJ1-2	CASSTIDQGGNGYTF
TRBV30	TRBJ1-2	CAWTYSPTGGRGGYTF
TRBV7-2	TRBJ1-1	CASSLPGPNTEAFF
TRBV9	TRBJ2-3	CASSVAGESTDTQYF
TRBV28	TRBJ1-1	CASSRTDSIMNTEAFF
TRBV2	TRBJ1-2	CASSATQGPTQGPQWYGYTF